A selection of T cell receptor beta chains follows, all from one sample in a study of blood T cell repertoires in COVID-19. Sequencing used immunoSEQ multiplex PCR; TCRdb keeps in-frame clones, though not all of them. The repertoire holds about 260,000 clones, with around 83% as singletons. Input material: peripheral blood. These receptors all come from a woman between 35 and 50 years old who had recovered from COVID-19. CDR3s include the opening cysteine and the closing phenylalanine or tryptophan. Fields, in order: D gene, CDR3 length, clone size, J gene, V gene, CDR3 DNA, CDR3 protein. D genes are given only for firm matches. Only some rows state a clone size, as once, few, many or a class for expanded clones.

>.|15|few|TRBJ2-1|TRBV4-2
TGTGCCAGCAGCCAAGAAAGGGGAATAAACAATGAGCAGTTCTTC
CASSQERGINNEQFF
>.|11|.|TRBJ1-3|TRBV6-5
TGTGCCAGCAGCGACTCCGACACCATATATTTT
CASSDSDTIYF
>.|16|.|TRBJ2-7|TRBV13
TGTGCCAGCAGCTTATTCGGAACAGGTAATTTCTACGAGCAGTACTTC
CASSLFGTGNFYEQYF
>.|14|.|TRBJ1-4|TRBV5-1
TGCGCCAGCAGCAGGGGACACGGAAATGAAAAACTGTTTTTT
CASSRGHGNEKLFF
>.|14|.|TRBJ1-1|TRBV7-9
TGTGCCAGCAGCTTAATTTATATGAACACTGAAGCTTTCTTT
CASSLIYMNTEAFF
>TRBD2|14|.|TRBJ2-7|TRBV5-1
TGCGCCAGCAGAGGGGGACTAGCTTCCTACGAGCAGTACTTC
CASRGGLASYEQYF
>.|14|.|TRBJ2-5|TRBV5-1
TGCGCCACAGGGGCCGAACGTTCACAAGAGACCCAGTACTTC
CATGAERSQETQYF
>.|14|.|TRBJ2-1|TRBV3-1/TRBV3-2
TGTGCCAGCAGCCTCGGGACACGATACAATGAGCAGTTCTTC
CASSLGTRYNEQFF
>TRBD1|12|.|TRBJ2-7|TRBV30
TGTGCCGGCCGGGACAGGGCGATCGAGCAGTACTTC
CAGRDRAIEQYF
>.|12|.|TRBJ1-2|TRBV29-1
TGCAGCGTTGAGGGAGGGGTTTATGGCTACACCTTC
CSVEGGVYGYTF
>TRBD2|16|.|TRBJ2-7|TRBV10-3
TGTGCCATCAGTGCAGGGACTAGCGGGGGTACCTACGAGCAGTACTTC
CAISAGTSGGTYEQYF
>.|14|.|TRBJ2-7|TRBV7-9
TGTGCCAGCAGCTTAGGGGTCAGGGCAAACGAGCAGTACTTC
CASSLGVRANEQYF
>.|12|.|TRBJ1-6|TRBV13
TGTGCCAGCAGCCAGCGACCTTCACCCCTCCACTTT
CASSQRPSPLHF
>.|15|.|TRBJ1-2|TRBV19
TGTGCCAGTAGTACCACCGGACACGGGAACTATGGCTACACCTTC
CASSTTGHGNYGYTF
>.|12|.|TRBJ2-7|TRBV6-6
TGTGCCAGCAGTCCTCAGGGCTACGAGCAGTACTTC
CASSPQGYEQYF
>.|14|.|TRBJ2-3|TRBV7-9
TGTGCCAGCGGTCCGACATTATCGACAGATACGCAGTATTTT
CASGPTLSTDTQYF
>.|16|.|TRBJ2-2|TRBV7-9
TGTGCCAGCAGCGCCCTAACAGGAGTTGACACCGGGGAGCTGTTTTTT
CASSALTGVDTGELFF
>.|15|once|TRBJ1-5|TRBV28
TGTGCCAGCAGTTTGAAAGGTGAGGGCAATCAGCCCCAGCATTTT
CASSLKGEGNQPQHF
>TRBD2|16|.|TRBJ2-3|TRBV18
TGTGCCAGCTCCCCCCTAGCGGGGGGACCTTCAGATACGCAGTATTTT
CASSPLAGGPSDTQYF
>TRBD1|20|.|TRBJ2-1|TRBV18
TGTGCCAGCTCACCACCTAATAGTTTTTCGGGACAGGGGGCGTACAATGAGCAGTTCTTC
CASSPPNSFSGQGAYNEQFF
>TRBD1|14|.|TRBJ1-5|TRBV24-1
TGTGCCACCAGAGGCGGGACAGGGGGTCTGCCCCAGCATTTT
CATRGGTGGLPQHF
>.|15|.|TRBJ1-1|TRBV4-2
TGTGCCAGCAGCCAAGCGGGAACAGCGAACACTGAAGCTTTCTTT
CASSQAGTANTEAFF
>.|16|.|TRBJ2-5|TRBV11-2
TGTGCCAGCAGCTTAGAGGGTGGGGGGGCCTCTCAGACCCAGTACTTC
CASSLEGGGASQTQYF